This T cell receptor beta chain was obtained from a study of T cell repertoires in cytomegalovirus infection (dated by TCRdb to the late 2010s). As for the study more broadly: Donor HLA type was relevant to the analysis, because carriage of CMV infection together with the matching HLA type was indicated by public TCR beta signatures. The paper as a whole reports these results and caveats: Carriers of CMV infection plus the relevant HLA type were discriminated by the cumulative frequency of public TCR beta family members in the study cohort and in an independent roughly 340-donor cohort. The ex vivo response was dominated by HLA-C-restricted CMV-specific TCR beta clonotypes, which also provided the single most frequent clonotype in two of eight donors.

From its cysteine to its phenylalanine, the CDR3 spans 11 amino acids. Only the CDR3 portion is preserved as DNA: 33 bases, with reading frame beginning at the first base. The germline V gene (reference sequence) yields DFQATT for CDR1 and SNEGSKA for CDR2. V and J are truncated by 4 bases and 7 bases respectively, leaving an intervening sequence of 7 bases. Comment on this clonotype: It has no known antigen specificity. Base qualities are missing; no much larger clone stands one base away.

Instrument used: Illumina HiSeq 1500. The public reads were reanalyzed by TCRdb: fastp trimming at Q25, MiXCR alignment, in-frame beta chains only. Records with the same CDR3 protein are collapsed into one entry carrying the most frequent genes and DNA. For this sample there are 110,000 to 150,000 distinct CDR3 sequences; under 8% appear just once. Of the sample, roughly 18% falls within the top ten clones. The sequenced sample was PBMCs. This clonotype was sampled from a human donor in good health (CMV status not recorded). Some clones in this sample may be carry-over from other donors' samples. Here the chain combines TRBV20-1 and TRBJ2-2, with the D gene not clear enough to name. CDR3 protein: CSAKGDGELFF. The DNA sequence is given as TGCAGTGCTAAAGGCGACGGGGAGCTGTTTTTT.